This T cell receptor beta chain was obtained from a study of blood T cell repertoires in COVID-19. Participant age was roughly 18 to 95 years, and participants resided in fewer than 25 US areas. Two negative PCRs, clearance, or symptom resolution characterized the recovered Cohort 3 donors. Per the original data handling: Cell counts per sample came from amplifying reference gene primers. TCRdb's copy holds only in-frame clones and misses some; the assay was immunoSEQ multiplex PCR. V and J calls and clone size are given by that table; D and trimming were obtained from the DNA. The data contain approximately 450,000 clones, more than 80% of them singletons. Germline V gene data show CDR1 as MNHEY and CDR2 as SVGAGI. The CDR3 consists of 14 residues. Trimming removed 6 bases from V and 4 bases from J; junction bases left unmatched: 8. This clone was observed a single time.

The V call is TRBV6-5, the J call TRBJ1-2, with 7 nucleotides matching TRBD1. This TCR was sampled from a man younger than 40 who had recovered from COVID-19. The material sequenced was PBMCs or T cells enriched from blood (not recorded which). CDR3 protein: CASRFPGGAYGYTF. CDR3 nucleotide sequence: TGTGCCAGCAGATTCCCAGGGGGTGCCTATGGCTACACCTTC.